This TCR beta chain was found in a study of cytomegalovirus exposure and HLA in healthy donors. Regarding the study as a whole: Cytomegalovirus association was assigned to some 160 TCR beta chains. Clonal expansion, a later analysis showed, was greater in HLA-associated TCR beta chains than in equally common others.

Primers for the PCR totalled 60 Vbeta and 13 Jbeta. The method was immunoSEQ multiplex PCR; TCRdb's version includes in-frame clones alone and lacks a portion of them. The data contain tens of thousands of clones, 82% of them singletons. Details on this clone: Its antigen is currently unknown.

The CDR3 extends over 14 amino acids. From germline, CDR1 is MNHNY and CDR2 SVGAGI (reference sequence). V dropped 6 bases and J dropped 4; count of bases not matched to a gene: 5. V gene TRBV6-6 combines with J gene TRBJ2-1; 8 bases match TRBD1. Sequences were obtained from PBMCs. This clonotype was sampled from a man aged 50 or older in good health and CMV-seronegative. Here the CDR3 reads CASSPGTGYNEQFF. The CDR3 DNA follows: TGTGCCAGCAGCCCCGGGACAGGATACAATGAGCAGTTCTTC.